This T cell receptor (beta chain) appears in the sequencing data of a study of T-cell reconstitution after alpha-beta-depleted transplantation in children. Study conclusions and caveats: Diversity of TCRbeta at day 60 was high in some patients, arising from surviving recipient T cells and thymic progenitors. Where alpha-beta T cells came from about two months after transplant was reportedly several hundred expanded graft clones.

The germline CDR1 and CDR2 sequences are SGHRS and YFSETQ. With V trimmed by 0 bases and J by 6 bases, 11 bases remained unmatched. This CDR3 comprises 17 residues. Concerning this clonotype itself: The antigen remains undetermined.

The library targeted TCRbeta and was prepared with unique molecular identifiers. MiXCR, applied by TCRdb to the PCR reads, yields one record per CDR3 protein. The sample contains fewer than 750,000 distinct CDR3 sequences, 25% to 30% of which appear only once. The gene calls are TRBV5-1 and TRBJ2-2; 7 bases are a match to TRBD1. Source: PBMCs, taken before TCRalphabeta/CD19-depleted stem cell transplant. The TCR was taken from a boy in the first two years of life with Wiskott-Aldrich syndrome, due to receive a stem cell transplant. DNA for the CDR3: TGCGCCAGCAGCTTGGGATTCGTGACAGGGACGGCCGGGGAGCTGTTTTTT. Translated: CASSLGFVTGTAGELFF.